This passage covers 30 T cell receptor beta chains from one sample sequenced in a study of cytomegalovirus exposure and HLA in healthy donors (dated 2017 in TCRdb). The library was produced with the immunoSEQ multiplex PCR assay. For the multiplex PCR, a mixture combining 60 forward primers for TCR Vbeta segments and 13 reverse primers for TCR Jbeta segments was used. TCRdb took over this immuneACCESS table, retaining in-frame rearrangements with V and J assigned. Such tables are incomplete; in checked studies, under half of the missing clones stem from an unresolved V gene, and the remainder is unexplained. The sample table lists 100,000 to 150,000 clones, 60% to 85% of them with a count of one. The ten largest clones capture 1.5% to 2.5% of the sample. Sequencing was carried out using PBMCs. These receptors were taken from a man aged 50 to 60 in good health and CMV-seronegative.

This chain connects TRBV5-1 to TRBJ2-1; 12 bases are a match to TRBD2. Germline assignment: CDR1 SGHRS and CDR2 YFSETQ. V lost 4 bases, J lost 0 bases, and 5 bases stayed unmatched. The CDR3 length is 17 residues. This CDR3 reads CASSRGLAGSSYNEQFF. CDR3 coding DNA: TGCGCCAGCAGCAGGGGACTAGCGGGCAGCTCCTACAATGAGCAGTTCTTC.

This clone was picked up a small number of times. The rearrangement uses TRBV4-3 and TRBJ1-1; D call uncertain. Germline assignment: CDR1 LGHNA and CDR2 YSLEER. The CDR3 spans 15 residues. Trimming cost V 0 bases and J 2 bases, with 10 bases left between them. CDR3 bases: TGCGCCAGCAGCCAAGACGTCGGAGCTAACACTGAAGCTTTCTTT. Translating gives CASSQDVGANTEAFF.

The chain couples TRBV19 to TRBJ1-2; 7 bases map to TRBD1. The CDR3 is made up of 13 amino acids. The V gene end was trimmed by 6 bases and the J gene end by 3 bases; junction bases not matched to a gene: 4. Germline CDR1 LNHDA, CDR2 SQIVND (reference sequence). For the CDR3, the DNA is TGTGCCAGTAGCCTCGACAGGGACTATGGCTACACCTTC. Its translation: CASSLDRDYGYTF. The whole variable domain, filled in from reference TRBV19 and TRBJ1-2, reads DGGITQSPKYLFRKEGQNVTLSCEQNLNHDAMYWYRQDPGQGLRLIYYSQIVNDFQKGDIAEGYSVSREKKESFPLTVTSAQKNPTAFYLCASSLDRDYGYTFGSGTRLTVV.

The J gene is TRBJ2-1, the V gene TRBV15, with TRBD2 matching over 7 bases. With V trimmed by 8 bases and J by 6 bases, 7 bases remained unmatched. Germline assignment: CDR1 LNHNV and CDR2 YYDKDF (reference sequence). The CDR3 runs 13 residues. This CDR3 reads CATGLWGGNEQFF. In DNA form, the CDR3 reads TGTGCCACCGGGCTATGGGGGGGCAATGAGCAGTTCTTC.

The chain has TRBV6-1 and TRBJ2-2; a possible D gene is TRBD2 (5 bases). V lost 0 bases and J 1 base, leaving 9 bases between the germline ends. From germline, CDR1 is MNHNS and CDR2 SASEGT. This CDR3 has 16 amino acids. CDR3 sequence: CASSEARVRNTGELFF. DNA for the CDR3: TGTGCCAGCAGTGAAGCGCGGGTCCGGAACACCGGGGAGCTGTTTTTT.

This sequence joins TRBV5-4 and TRBJ2-3; 10 bases agree with TRBD2. This CDR3 contains 17 residues. CDR1 and CDR2 (germline): SGHNT, YYREEE (reference sequence). Trimming removed 4 bases from V and 5 bases from J; junction bases left unmatched: 13. The CDR3 coding sequence is TGTGCCAGCAGCCCTCGAGGGGAGCGGGGGGGCGGAGATACGCAGTATTTT. This gives the protein CASSPRGERGGGDTQYF.

In regard to this clone: At one of its ends the junction is not consistent with the germline gene, which may arise from a read error. The sample contains more than one DNA sequence encoding this CDR3. V and J are TRBV9 and TRBJ2-3, with TRBD2 identical over 8 bases. Germline V gene data show CDR1 as SGDLS and CDR2 as YYNGEE. CDR3 length: 15 amino acids. The CDR3 DNA reads as TGTGCCAGCAGTGTAGGCGGGGGGCCTGTAGATACGCAGTATTTT. Translated: CASSVGGGPVDTQYF.

This chain links TRBV28 with TRBJ1-3; D is possibly TRBD1 (6 bases). CDR1 MDHEN and CDR2 SYDVKM come from the germline V gene. The V gene lost 4 bases and the J gene lost 3 bases, with 13 bases spanning the gap. The CDR3 length is 15 residues. In DNA form, the CDR3 reads TGTGCCAGCAGTTCTTCTACAGGGCGTGGAAACACCATATATTTT. Translating it yields CASSSSTGRGNTIYF.

V is TRBV5-4 and J is TRBJ2-5, with D possibly being TRBD1 (6 bases). The V gene lost 3 bases and the J gene lost 1 base, with 10 bases spanning the gap. Germline loops: CDR1 SGHNT, CDR2 YYREEE (reference sequence). CDR3 length: 14 residues. The CDR3 is CASSSGQTQETQYF. In DNA form, the CDR3 reads TGTGCCAGCAGCTCCGGACAGACCCAAGAGACCCAGTACTTC.

The chain employs TRBV2 and TRBJ1-2, with unresolved D. In germline, CDR1 is SNHLY, CDR2 FYNNEI. V lost 2 bases, J lost 4 bases, and 5 bases lay in between. This CDR3 region has 12 residues. The CDR3 DNA reads as TGTGCCAGCAGTGAAACGGGCTATGGCTACACCTTC. It codes for CASSETGYGYTF.

Note on this clone: One junction end disagrees with the germline gene, perhaps due to a read error. The V call is TRBV28, the J call TRBJ2-5; 8 nucleotides line up with TRBD2. This CDR3 region has 15 residues. CDR1 is MDHEN and CDR2 is SYDVKM in the germline V gene. DNA of the CDR3: TGTGCCTGCAGTGATAGGGCGGGGGGACAAGAGACCCAGTACTTC. Translation: CACSDRAGGQETQYF.

The gene calls are TRBV5-1 and TRBJ1-1; D not certain. The V gene lost 1 base and the J gene lost 0 bases, with 7 bases spanning the gap. This CDR3 comprises 14 residues. Germline V lookup: CDR1 SGHRS, CDR2 YFSETQ. CDR3 DNA: TGCGCCAGCAGCTTGTTAGACATGAACACTGAAGCTTTCTTT. This translates into CASSLLDMNTEAFF.

This chain joins TRBV28 and TRBJ1-5; tentatively, D is TRBD1 (5 bases). The length of the CDR3 is 12 residues. CDR1 and CDR2 from the germline V gene are MDHEN and SYDVKM. Trimming left V 7 bases short and J 2 bases short, with 6 bases between. CDR3 protein: CASKQGNQPQHF. In nucleotides, the CDR3 is TGTGCCAGCAAACAGGGCAATCAGCCCCAGCATTTT.

The J gene is TRBJ2-3, the V gene TRBV5-4, with D hard to call. The CDR3 loop spans 14 amino acids. Germline assignment: CDR1 SGHNT and CDR2 YYREEE (reference sequence). V dropped 4 bases and J dropped 1 base, with 10 bases sitting between them. CDR3 in amino acids: CASSLDRGTDTQYF. CDR3 DNA sequence: TGTGCCAGCAGCCTGGATCGGGGCACAGATACGCAGTATTTT.

The rearrangement uses TRBV10-3 and TRBJ1-2, with 7 bases that match TRBD1. The CDR3 loop spans 12 amino acids. From germline, CDR1 is ENHRY and CDR2 SYGVKD. The V gene end was trimmed by 8 bases and the J gene end by 2 bases; junction bases not matched to a gene: 2. CDR3 DNA sequence: TGTGCCATCCGGGGACAGAACTATGGCTACACCTTC. It encodes CAIRGQNYGYTF.

The chain uses TRBV5-6 and TRBJ1-2; a possible D gene is TRBD1 (6 bases). CDR3 length: 13 amino acids. The V gene's germline CDR1 is SGHDT and CDR2 YYEEEE. Trimming removed 6 bases from V and 4 bases from J, with 13 bases in between. CDR3 amino acids: CASNGGAAYGYTF. The CDR3 DNA reads TGTGCCAGCAACGGGGGGGCAGCCTATGGCTACACCTTC. The full variable domain, with the rest looked up from reference TRBV5-6 and TRBJ1-2, is DAGVTQSPTHLIKTRGQQVTLRCSPKSGHDTVSWYQQALGQGPQFIFQYYEEEERQRGNFPDRFSGHQFPNYSSELNVNALLLGDSALYLCASNGGAAYGYTFGSGTRLTVV.

This sequence joins TRBV7-2 and TRBJ1-2; 7 nucleotides agree with TRBD1. Germline trimming cut 10 bases from V and 0 bases from J; bases unmatched to any gene: 11. The CDR3 contains 15 residues. Germline values: CDR1 SGHTA, CDR2 FQGNSA. CDR3 DNA sequence: TGTGCCACCGCGCGGGACAGAAGAACTAACTATGGCTACACCTTC. Amino acids: CATARDRRTNYGYTF.

The genes are TRBV7-2 and TRBJ2-3, with TRBD2 identical over 16 bases. Germline loops: CDR1 SGHTA, CDR2 FQGNSA. V lost 4 bases, J lost 5 bases, and 6 bases stayed unmatched. The CDR3 runs 17 residues. The CDR3 nucleotides read TGTGCCAGCAGCTCGGGACTAGCGGGGGGGGTGGGAGATACGCAGTATTTT. Translating it yields CASSSGLAGGVGDTQYF. The entire variable domain, with the rest obtained from reference TRBV7-2 and TRBJ2-3, is as follows: GAGVSQSPSNKVTEKGKDVELRCDPISGHTALYWYRQSLGQGLEFLIYFQGNSAPDKSGLPSDRFSAERTGGSVSTLTIQRTQQEDSAVYLCASSSGLAGGVGDTQYFGPGTRLTVL.

The rearrangement links TRBV29-1 to TRBJ2-5, with D possibly matching TRBD2 (6 bases). Germline lookup yields CDR1 SQVTM and CDR2 ANQGSEA. The CDR3 runs 12 residues. V was clipped by 3 bases and J by 7 bases, with 12 bases between them. In nucleotides, the CDR3 is TGCAGCGTTGAGGGCCAGGGAGGGACCCAGTACTTC. Encoded protein: CSVEGQGGTQYF.

The J gene is TRBJ1-6, the V gene TRBV15, with D unresolved. CDR1 is LNHNV, CDR2 YYDKDF, per germline (reference sequence). The CDR3 is made up of 16 amino acids. V was trimmed by 2 bases and J by 4 bases, leaving 12 bases between them. The CDR3 DNA reads TGTGCCACCAGCAGATGGGGAGGCGGTTATAATTCACCCCTCCACTTT. Residues: CATSRWGGGYNSPLHF.

The V gene is TRBV6-1, the J gene TRBJ2-7; TRBD1 aligns across 9 bases. Germline lookup yields CDR1 MNHNS and CDR2 SASEGT. The CDR3 has 14 amino acids. V lost 4 bases and J lost 3; bases outside the gene matches: 4. The CDR3 region has the DNA TGTGCCAGCAGTGGCCGGGACAGGGACTACGAGCAGTACGTC. Protein: CASSGRDRDYEQYV.

The chain couples TRBV5-1 to TRBJ1-5; D might be TRBD1 (6 bases). Germline V CDR1 and CDR2: SGHRS, YFSETQ. The CDR3 runs 14 residues. V lost 0 bases and J lost 4, with 8 bases in between. This CDR3 reads CASSLGTENQPQHF. The CDR3 nucleotides read TGCGCCAGCAGCTTGGGGACAGAGAATCAGCCCCAGCATTTT.

V gene TRBV2 combines with J gene TRBJ1-1; D remains ambiguous. Trimming removed 7 bases at V and 2 bases at J, with 14 bases between. The CDR3 contains 14 residues. Germline CDR1 SNHLY, CDR2 FYNNEI. The CDR3 loop reads CASNPSTINTEAFF. In nucleotides, the CDR3 is TGTGCCAGCAATCCGTCGACAATTAACACTGAAGCTTTCTTT.

The gene calls are TRBV18 and TRBJ2-7; D is uncertain. The V end lost 3 bases, the J end lost 4 bases, and 7 bases lay between the germline ends. Germline values: CDR1 KGHSH, CDR2 LQKENI. The CDR3 has 12 amino acids. CDR3 sequence (DNA): TGTGCCAGCTCACCTGGTCGGTACGAGCAGTACTTC. Translated, it gives CASSPGRYEQYF. The whole variable domain, remainder taken from reference TRBV18 and TRBJ2-7, is NAGVMQNPRHLVRRRGQEARLRCSPMKGHSHVYWYRQLPEEGLKFMVYLQKENIIDESGMPKERFSAEFPKEGPSILRIQQVVRGDSAAYFCASSPGRYEQYFGPGTRLTVT.

J is TRBJ2-1 and V is TRBV2; D is possibly TRBD2 (6 bases). Trimming took off 7 bases at V and 15 bases at J, with 22 bases between the two ends. Germline V CDR1 and CDR2: SNHLY, FYNNEI. The CDR3 is 13 residues long. The CDR3 is CASIRRDLSSGFF. Here the CDR3 DNA reads TGTGCCAGCATCCGAAGGGACTTGTCCTCGGGGTTCTTC.

This clone has a handful of counts. DNA for the CDR3: TGCAGCGTTGATGGAGACGGGACCTACGAGCAGTACTTC. This translates into CSVDGDGTYEQYF. The chain links TRBV29-1 to TRBJ2-7; D is perhaps TRBD2 (5 bases). Trimming cost V 3 bases and J 2 bases, with 11 bases left between them. Germline CDR1 SQVTM, CDR2 ANQGSEA. This CDR3 is 13 amino acids long.

This clone was detected only once. The V call is TRBV29-1, the J call TRBJ2-2, with unresolved D. Germline V gene sequence: CDR1 SQVTM, CDR2 ANQGSEA. The CDR3 sequence is 13 residues long. Deletions cut 4 bases from V and 4 bases from J, with 10 bases between. DNA of the CDR3: TGCAGCGTTGTAGTGGGCTCCACCGGGGAGCTGTTTTTT. Its protein product is CSVVVGSTGELFF.

The chain couples TRBV9 to TRBJ2-3; 9 nucleotides agree with TRBD1. The CDR3 sequence is 17 residues long. Per germline, CDR1 SGDLS and CDR2 YYNGEE. V lost 3 bases and J lost 3; bases outside the gene matches: 11. CDR3 protein: CASSATTGTGLTDTQYF. DNA for the CDR3: TGTGCCAGCAGCGCTACAACCGGGACAGGGCTTACAGATACGCAGTATTTT. The entire variable domain, with the rest obtained from reference TRBV9 and TRBJ2-3, is as follows: DSGVTQTPKHLITATGQRVTLRCSPRSGDLSVYWYQQSLDQGLQFLIQYYNGEERAKGNILERFSAQQFPDLHSELNLSSLELGDSALYFCASSATTGTGLTDTQYFGPGTRLTVL.

The V gene is TRBV2, the J gene TRBJ2-7; possible D gene TRBD1, 5 bases. Trimming pared 6 bases from V and 3 bases from J, leaving 9 bases between. The CDR3 covers 12 residues. The germline CDR1 and CDR2 sequences are SNHLY and FYNNEI. The DNA of the CDR3 is TGTGCCAGCAGACCCGACAGCTACGAGCAGTACTTC. It codes for CASRPDSYEQYF.

The J gene is TRBJ1-4, the V gene TRBV5-6, with D perhaps matching TRBD1 (6 bases). The ends were cut back, 1 base at V and 6 bases at J, with 25 bases in the middle. CDR1 is SGHDT and CDR2 is YYEEEE in the germline V gene. The CDR3 contains 19 residues. For the CDR3, the DNA is TGTGCCAGCAGCTTGTGGGCCCTGGCAGGGGTTACTTTGGATGAAAAACTGTTTTTT. It encodes CASSLWALAGVTLDEKLFF. The full variable domain, completed using reference TRBV5-6 and TRBJ1-4, is DAGVTQSPTHLIKTRGQQVTLRCSPKSGHDTVSWYQQALGQGPQFIFQYYEEEERQRGNFPDRFSGHQFPNYSSELNVNALLLGDSALYLCASSLWALAGVTLDEKLFFGSGTQLSVL.